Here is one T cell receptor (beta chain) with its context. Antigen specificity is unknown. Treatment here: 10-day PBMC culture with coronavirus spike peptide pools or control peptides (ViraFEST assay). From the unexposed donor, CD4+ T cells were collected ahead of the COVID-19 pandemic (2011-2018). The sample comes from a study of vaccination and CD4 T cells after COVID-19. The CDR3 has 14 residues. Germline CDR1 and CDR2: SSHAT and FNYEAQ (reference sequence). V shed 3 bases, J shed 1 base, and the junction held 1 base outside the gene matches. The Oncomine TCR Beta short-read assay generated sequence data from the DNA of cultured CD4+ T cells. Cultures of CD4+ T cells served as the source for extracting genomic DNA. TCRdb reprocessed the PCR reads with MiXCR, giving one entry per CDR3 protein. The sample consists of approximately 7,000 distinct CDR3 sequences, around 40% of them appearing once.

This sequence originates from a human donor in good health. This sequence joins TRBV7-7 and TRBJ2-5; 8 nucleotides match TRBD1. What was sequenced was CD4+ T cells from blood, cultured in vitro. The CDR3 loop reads CASSLGTGQETQYF. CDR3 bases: TGTGCCAGCAGCTTGGGGACAGGCCAAGAGACCCAGTACTTC.